A selection of T cell receptor beta chains follows, all from one sample in a study of blood T cells in healthy people across ages. Each CDR3 protein gets one entry after TCRdb re-called the 5' RACE reads with MiXCR. The repertoire has roughly 1 million distinct CDR3 sequences, approximately 25% of them found once; the top ten carry 0.65% to 0.95%. The same sample was also used in a study of T cells of mothers and their children.

Sequenced sample: blood. The receptors originated from a girl aged 2 to 10 in good health. Both conserved end residues are part of each CDR3. A D gene is named only where the DNA matches it firmly. Only part of the rows carry a size: once, few, many, or a class if the clone is expanded.

TRBV2	NA	TRBJ2-3	NA	TGTGCCAGCAGTGAATTTGTGGCAGTCACGTATACGCAGTATTTT	CASSEFVAVTYTQYF
TRBV4-3	NA	TRBJ2-1	NA	TGCGCCAGCAGCCCATCTACCGGGTACGACTACAATGAGCAGTTCTTC	CASSPSTGYDYNEQFF
TRBV12-3/TRBV12-4	TRBD1	TRBJ1-4	NA	TGTGCCAGCAGTTTTATCCCGGGACAGTTACCAGAAAAACTGTTGTTT	CASSFIPGQLPEKLLF
TRBV4-2	NA	TRBJ2-1	few	TGTGCCAGCAGCCAAGCTCAGGGCGATGAGCAGTTCTTC	CASSQAQGDEQFF
TRBV12-3/TRBV12-4	TRBD1	TRBJ2-4	NA	TGTGCCAGCGGACCGGGACAGGGGAAAAGGTACTTC	CASGPGQGKRYF
TRBV29-1	NA	TRBJ2-2	many	TGCAGCGTTGAAGGGACAAACACCGGGGAGCTGTTTTTT	CSVEGTNTGELFF
TRBV12-3/TRBV12-4	NA	TRBJ1-2	few	TGTGCCAGCACTGGTGGGGGATCGGACTATGGCTACACCTTC	CASTGGGSDYGYTF
TRBV20-1	NA	TRBJ2-3	NA	TGCAGTGCCCCGGTCCCCGGGGATACGCAGTATTTT	CSAPVPGDTQYF
TRBV6-4	NA	TRBJ2-2	once	TGTGCCGGCAGTGACGGGGAGTCGAACACCGGGGAGCTGTTTTTT	CAGSDGESNTGELFF
TRBV5-1	NA	TRBJ2-2	NA	TGCGCCAGCAGCCCCCGGACAGCCGGGGAGCTGTTTTTT	CASSPRTAGELFF
TRBV9	TRBD1	TRBJ2-7	NA	TGTGCCAGCAGCCCGCAAAGGCTGGGACAGGGGGATTACGAGCAGTACTTC	CASSPQRLGQGDYEQYF
TRBV29-1	NA	TRBJ1-1	NA	TGCAGCACGCAGGACGGGATCATGAACACTGACGCTTTCTTT	CSTQDGIMNTDAFF
TRBV7-7	TRBD2	TRBJ2-1	NA	TGTGCTAGCAGCTTAATAGCGGGGGCGGGGAATGAGCAGTTCTTC	CASSLIAGAGNEQFF
TRBV14	TRBD1	TRBJ1-1	NA	TGTGCCAGCAGCCAGGACAGGGGGCTGGATATGGTCACTGAAGCTTTCTTT	CASSQDRGLDMVTEAFF
TRBV5-1	TRBD2	TRBJ2-1	few	TGCGCCAGCAGCTCGAATCCTAGCGGGGGGGCGGACGAGCAGTTCTTC	CASSSNPSGGADEQFF
TRBV19	NA	TRBJ1-1	NA	TGTGCCAGTAGTATAGAGGGGGGGCACACTGAAGCTTTCTTT	CASSIEGGHTEAFF
TRBV29-1	TRBD2	TRBJ2-3	NA	TGCAGCGTCATCCCGATGGGACTAGAGGCCACAGATACGCAGTATTTT	CSVIPMGLEATDTQYF
TRBV4-2	NA	TRBJ1-4	NA	TGTGCCAGCAGCCAAGATGGTGGGGCCGATGAAAAACTGTTTTTT	CASSQDGGADEKLFF
TRBV6-5	NA	TRBJ2-1	NA	TGTGCCAGCAGGACTGCCGATGAGCAGTTCTTC	CASRTADEQFF
TRBV29-1	TRBD2	TRBJ2-1	NA	TGCAGCGTTGTATTTTTGGGACTAGCGGGGGCCATTAACAATGAGCAGTTCTTC	CSVVFLGLAGAINNEQFF
TRBV5-1	NA	TRBJ2-3	NA	TGCGCCAGCAACATCAACATACAGGGAGTCTCAACAGATACGCAGTATTTT	CASNINIQGVSTDTQYF
TRBV6-5	NA	TRBJ1-3	NA	TGTGCCAGCAGTTACGACCCTCGTGGAAACACCATATATTTT	CASSYDPRGNTIYF